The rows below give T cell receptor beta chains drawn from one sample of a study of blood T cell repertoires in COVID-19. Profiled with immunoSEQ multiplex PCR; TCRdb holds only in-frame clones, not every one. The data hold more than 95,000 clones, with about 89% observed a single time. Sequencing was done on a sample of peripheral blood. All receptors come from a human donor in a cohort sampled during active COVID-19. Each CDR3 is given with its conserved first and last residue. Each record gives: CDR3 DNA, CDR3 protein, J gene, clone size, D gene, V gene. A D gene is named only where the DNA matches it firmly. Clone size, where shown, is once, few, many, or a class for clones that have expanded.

TGTGCCAGCAGTTACGGGAGTGGGTACGAGCAGTACTTC,CASSYGSGYEQYF,TRBJ2-7,.,.,TRBV6-2/TRBV6-3
TGTGCCAGCATGCAGCCCAGGACAGGGATCATCTCTGGGGCCAACGTCCTGACTTTC,CASMQPRTGIISGANVLTF,TRBJ2-6,.,TRBD1,TRBV2
TGTGCCAGTAGTTCCCACAGGGCCCTAAGTTCTCAGCCCCAGCATTTT,CASSSHRALSSQPQHF,TRBJ1-5,.,.,TRBV19
TGTGCCAGCAGTTTTCTAGAGAGCTCCTACAATGAGCAGTTCTTC,CASSFLESSYNEQFF,TRBJ2-1,.,.,TRBV27
TGTGCTAGTGGTTTGGTTAGCGGGAGGGCCGGCTCCTACGAGCAGTACTTC,CASGLVSGRAGSYEQYF,TRBJ2-7,.,TRBD2,TRBV12-5
TGTGCCAGCAGCCAAGATCCCCTGGGCCCTTTCCCCTATGGCTACACCTTC,CASSQDPLGPFPYGYTF,TRBJ1-2,.,.,TRBV14
TGTGCCAGCAGCTTAGGGCTAGCGGGGGGTGGTGAGCAGTTCTTC,CASSLGLAGGGEQFF,TRBJ2-1,few,TRBD2,TRBV7-2
TGTGCCAGCAGTTTAAGGGCAGGGGGCTTGACTAATGAAAAACTGTTTTTT,CASSLRAGGLTNEKLFF,TRBJ1-4,once,TRBD1,TRBV27
TGCGCCAGCAGCACTACAGGGGGCGCTTCTTATGAAAAACTGTTTTTT,CASSTTGGASYEKLFF,TRBJ1-4,.,TRBD1,TRBV5-1
TGCAGCGTTGGTTTTGGGACAGGGGAGTACGAGCAGTACTTC,CSVGFGTGEYEQYF,TRBJ2-7,few,TRBD1,TRBV29-1
TGTGCCAGCACCCTCGGGAGCGGTCCCTACAATGAGCAGTTCTTC,CASTLGSGPYNEQFF,TRBJ2-1,.,.,TRBV2
TGCGCCAGCAGCGTGAGGACAGGGAACATGAACACTGAAGCTTTCTTT,CASSVRTGNMNTEAFF,TRBJ1-1,.,TRBD1,TRBV5-1
TGTGCCACCAGCAGAGGGCCTTCAGAGACCCAGTACTTC,CATSRGPSETQYF,TRBJ2-5,.,.,TRBV15
TGTGCCAGCAGTTACTCCACAGGCCCAGGGGCCGGGGAGCTGTTTTTT,CASSYSTGPGAGELFF,TRBJ2-2,.,.,TRBV6-2/TRBV6-3
TGCGCCAGCAGCCAAGAGAGGGGGGGCTACACCTTC,CASSQERGGYTF,TRBJ1-2,.,.,TRBV4-1
TGTGCCAGCAGCTTAGATTTGGGACAGGGGAGTTGGTCCAATGAGCAGTTCTTC,CASSLDLGQGSWSNEQFF,TRBJ2-1,.,TRBD1,TRBV11-2
TGTGCCATCAGTGAGGGGGGGACAGGGAGGAACACTGAAGCTTTCTTT,CAISEGGTGRNTEAFF,TRBJ1-1,.,TRBD1,TRBV10-3
TGTGCCAGCAGCACGGGTACGAACACTGAAGCTTTCTTT,CASSTGTNTEAFF,TRBJ1-1,once,.,TRBV5-6
TGTGCCAGCAGCCCCTTCTTAACAGCTAACACCGGGGAGCTGTTTTTT,CASSPFLTANTGELFF,TRBJ2-2,.,.,TRBV7-3
TGTGCCAGCAGTCCGACTAGCGGGAGTGTCTACGAGCAGTACTTC,CASSPTSGSVYEQYF,TRBJ2-7,once,TRBD2,TRBV4-2
TGTGCCTGGAGTGTATCCGGGTCGGGCTACACCTTC,CAWSVSGSGYTF,TRBJ1-2,.,.,TRBV30
TGTGCCAGCAGCTTAGGACGGGATCAGCCCCAGCATTTT,CASSLGRDQPQHF,TRBJ1-5,.,.,TRBV7-8
TGCGCCAGCAGCGATAGCGACAGGGCCGCTTTCTTT,CASSDSDRAAFF,TRBJ1-1,.,TRBD1,TRBV10-2
TGTGCCACTACCCGAAGGGGGGACAGAACATTTCGTGAGCAGTTCTTC,CATTRRGDRTFREQFF,TRBJ2-1,.,.,TRBV7-9
TGTGCCAGCCGGGGCAGGGGGTACAATGAGCAGTTCTTC,CASRGRGYNEQFF,TRBJ2-1,.,TRBD1,TRBV19
TGTGCCAGCAGCGTGGGCCTAGCCATGTCCTCCTACAATGAGCAGTTCTTC,CASSVGLAMSSYNEQFF,TRBJ2-1,.,.,TRBV9
TGTGCCAGCTCACCACGGGAAGGCGGGAGTGGGACCCAGTACTTC,CASSPREGGSGTQYF,TRBJ2-5,.,TRBD2,TRBV18
TGTGCCAGCAGCTTAGCAGGGGCTCGGTTGGGCTACACCTTC,CASSLAGARLGYTF,TRBJ1-2,.,.,TRBV7-8
TGTGCCACCAGCAGACCCTTGGGCGGGATCATAACAGATACGCAGTATTTT,CATSRPLGGIITDTQYF,TRBJ2-3,.,.,TRBV15
TGTGCCAGCAGCAGGGACAGGAACACTGAAGCTTTCTTT,CASSRDRNTEAFF,TRBJ1-1,.,TRBD1,TRBV7-3
TGTGCCAGCAGCAAAGGCCGGACATCGCCCCCTTTGAGCTCTGGAAACACCATATATTTT,CASSKGRTSPPLSSGNTIYF,TRBJ1-3,.,.,TRBV21-1
TGTGCCACCGTGAGGGCAGGGGGCGCAGATACGCAGTATTTT,CATVRAGGADTQYF,TRBJ2-3,.,.,TRBV21-1
TGTGCCAGCAGAAAGACAGGGGGCAATCAGCCCCAGCATTTT,CASRKTGGNQPQHF,TRBJ1-5,once,TRBD1,TRBV27
TGTGCCAGCAGCTTATCATTGCAAGAGACCCAGTACTTC,CASSLSLQETQYF,TRBJ2-5,.,.,TRBV7-3
TGTGCCAGCAGTTTGGGGCTAGCGGGTTTGATGTTTTTT,CASSLGLAGLMFF,TRBJ2-2,.,TRBD2,TRBV28
TGTGCCAGTAGTCCTCGAGGACTAGCGGGAGGTCCCACAGATACGCAGTATTTT,CASSPRGLAGGPTDTQYF,TRBJ2-3,.,TRBD2,TRBV19
TGTGCCAGCAGTGGGACACACCGCTACGAGCAGTACTTC,CASSGTHRYEQYF,TRBJ2-7,once,.,TRBV27
TGTGCCAGCAGTTCTCTCGGGACAGGGTACGAGCAGTACTTC,CASSSLGTGYEQYF,TRBJ2-7,once,TRBD1,TRBV27
TGTGCCAGCAGTCCCGGGAACGAGGTTTCGCCCCAGCATTTT,CASSPGNEVSPQHF,TRBJ1-5,.,.,TRBV7-9
TGCGCCAGCAGCCTCCAGTTACAAGAGACCCAGTACTTC,CASSLQLQETQYF,TRBJ2-5,.,.,TRBV4-1
TGTGCCAGCTCACCACAGTCAGGCGGGGAGGGTGAGCAGTACTTC,CASSPQSGGEGEQYF,TRBJ2-7,.,TRBD2,TRBV18
TGTGCCACCAGTCGGGGGTCTTACGAGCAGTACTTC,CATSRGSYEQYF,TRBJ2-7,.,.,TRBV24-1
TGTGCCAGCAGTTTATACGCAGGAGAAGCTTTCTTT,CASSLYAGEAFF,TRBJ1-1,.,.,TRBV12-3/TRBV12-4
TGTGCCAGCTCGTCTAAAGAGACCCAGTACTTC,CASSSKETQYF,TRBJ2-5,.,.,TRBV18
TGTGCCAGCAGTGACGGACTAGCAGATGAGCAGTTCTTC,CASSDGLADEQFF,TRBJ2-1,.,TRBD2,TRBV6-6
TGCGCCAGCAGCCTAACCTCGGCGGGGGGGCCGTATGGCGGGGAGCTGTTTTTT,CASSLTSAGGPYGGELFF,TRBJ2-2,.,TRBD2,TRBV4-3
TGTGCCAGCAGTGTTATACAGGGGGGGGAGCAGTACTTC,CASSVIQGGEQYF,TRBJ2-7,.,.,TRBV2
TGCGCCAGCAGCTCTGGACAGAGGACAGATACGCAGTATTTT,CASSSGQRTDTQYF,TRBJ2-3,.,.,TRBV5-1
TGTGCCAGCAGCAACCTGAGAACAGGGACGGCTGGAAACACCATATATTTT,CASSNLRTGTAGNTIYF,TRBJ1-3,.,.,TRBV7-9
TGTGCCAGCAGTTCCTTGGCACGGAGCTCCTACAATGAGCAGTTCTTC,CASSSLARSSYNEQFF,TRBJ2-1,.,.,TRBV28
TGTGCCAGCAGCCCCGACAGGTCTTACTCTGGAAACACCATATATTTT,CASSPDRSYSGNTIYF,TRBJ1-3,few,.,TRBV7-8
TGTGCCAGCAGCTTACGACGAGGCGAGCAGTACTTC,CASSLRRGEQYF,TRBJ2-7,.,.,TRBV11-2
TGCGCCAGCAGCTTGGAGGGAGGGGCAGATACGCAGTATTTT,CASSLEGGADTQYF,TRBJ2-3,once,TRBD2,TRBV5-1
TGCAGCGTTGTGTTGGGAGGGCTCTCCTACGAGCAGTACTTC,CSVVLGGLSYEQYF,TRBJ2-7,.,TRBD2,TRBV29-1
TGTGCCAGCAGCCCCGGGACATTTTTTCAGCCCCAGCATTTT,CASSPGTFFQPQHF,TRBJ1-5,.,.,TRBV6-6